What follows is one TCR beta chain and its context. V gave up 0 bases and J gave up 10 bases, with 16 bases separating them. Germline CDR1 and CDR2: SGHNT and YENEEA. The CDR3 is 15 residues long. TCRdb reanalysed the RT-PCR reads using MiXCR and keeps one entry per CDR3 protein. The sample lists almost 700,000 distinct CDR3 sequences; approximately 15% were seen once. Sequencing input: memory CD4+ T cells from blood. The sequence derives from a female donor in good health, serving as a healthy control. The chain links TRBV11-3 to TRBJ2-1, with D maybe TRBD1 (6 bases). CDR3: CASSLEGTSSREQFF. The CDR3 region has the DNA TGTGCCAGCAGCTTAGAGGGGACAAGTTCCCGAGAGCAGTTCTTC.